Presented here are 8 T cell receptor beta chains from one specimen sequenced in a study of cytomegalovirus exposure and HLA in healthy donors. Sequenced by immunoSEQ multiplex PCR; TCRdb stores in-frame clones only, minus some. The sample records 85,000 to 120,000 clones, 88% being singletons. The sequenced sample consisted of PBMCs. The receptors shown here come from a woman in her late teens or twenties in good health and CMV-seropositive.

The rearrangement joins TRBV28 to TRBJ1-1; 8 positions agree with TRBD1. The ends lost 5 bases at V and 1 base at J; junction bases unmatched: 9. Germline values: CDR1 MDHEN, CDR2 SYDVKM. The CDR3 has 16 residues. DNA of the CDR3: TGTGCCAGCAGTCCCCGGACAGGGATGGGGAACACTGAAGCTTTCTTT. The encoded protein is CASSPRTGMGNTEAFF.

V is TRBV2 and J is TRBJ1-4; 9 bases are shared with TRBD1. The CDR3 has 15 residues. Trimming at V came to 6 bases and at J to 8 bases, leaving 10 bases not matched to a gene. The V gene's germline CDR1 is SNHLY and CDR2 FYNNEI. In DNA form, the CDR3 reads TGTGCCAGCAGGGCCACGGGACAGGGAGGGGAAAAACTGTTTTTT. Its translation: CASRATGQGGEKLFF.

The chain recombines TRBV4-2 with TRBJ1-2; 8 bases agree with TRBD1. Germline V gene data show CDR1 as LGHNA and CDR2 as YNFKEQ. This CDR3 spans 16 amino acids. Unmatched junction bases numbered 11, after V lost 6 bases and J lost 2 bases. The CDR3 reads CASSRQGPPLNYGYTF. The DNA of the CDR3 is TGTGCCAGCAGTCGACAGGGGCCACCTTTAAACTATGGCTACACCTTC.

The sample holds one count of this clone. The V call is TRBV9, the J call TRBJ2-3; D is unresolved. Trimming left V 3 bases short and J 6 bases short, with 11 bases between. The CDR3 runs 13 residues. Germline CDR1 reads SGDLS; CDR2 reads YYNGEE. The CDR3 DNA reads as TGTGCCAGCAGCGGGCTAGGAAGCGATACGCAGTATTTT. Translated: CASSGLGSDTQYF.

The chain links TRBV27 to TRBJ1-6; D is possibly TRBD1 (6 bases). V lost 3 bases and J 7 bases, leaving 22 bases between the germline ends. The length of the CDR3 is 18 residues. Germline CDR1 MNHEY, CDR2 SMNVEV (reference sequence). The CDR3 is CASSFLPDLGQLNSPLHF. CDR3 sequence (DNA): TGTGCCAGCAGTTTTCTGCCCGATCTAGGACAGTTAAATTCACCCCTCCACTTT.

The rearrangement joins TRBV6-1 to TRBJ2-5, with 8 bases fitting TRBD2. The length of the CDR3 is 15 residues. V was pared by 1 base and J by 5 bases, with 6 bases of the junction left unmatched. CDR1 and CDR2 (germline): MNHNS, SASEGT. The CDR3 loop is CASSEGTGGLETQYF. CDR3 bases: TGTGCCAGCAGTGAAGGAACGGGGGGGCTTGAGACCCAGTACTTC.

This clone appeared once. J is TRBJ1-5 and V is TRBV28; D possibly corresponds to TRBD1 (6 bases). Germline CDR1 and CDR2: MDHEN and SYDVKM. CDR3 length: 16 amino acids. The ends were cut back, 1 base at V and 3 bases at J, with 13 bases in the middle. The CDR3 region is CASSLFGDKPNQPQHF. CDR3 nucleotide sequence: TGTGCCAGCAGTTTATTTGGGGACAAACCCAATCAGCCCCAGCATTTT.

This chain joins TRBV27 and TRBJ1-5, with 9 positions matching TRBD1. V lost 6 bases and J lost 0; bases outside the gene matches: 6. Germline CDR1 and CDR2: MNHEY and SMNVEV (reference sequence). This CDR3 has 16 amino acids. The CDR3 region is CASSRDRANSNQPQHF. CDR3 DNA: TGTGCCAGCAGCCGGGACAGGGCAAATAGCAATCAGCCCCAGCATTTT.